The present T cell receptor beta chain was sequenced within a study of T cell repertoires in cytomegalovirus infection. Study-wide context: It was the public TCR beta signatures that indicated both CMV infection and matching HLA type.

This clonotype was seen repeatedly, ten times or more. Its antigen remains unknown. TCRdb reanalysed the reads using MiXCR and keeps one entry per CDR3 protein. The repertoire holds hundreds of thousands of distinct CDR3 sequences, with 20% to 25% as singletons. Regarding the study as a whole: What dominated the ex vivo response were HLA-C-restricted CMV-specific TCR beta clonotypes. Summed public TCR beta family frequency identified CMV carriers bearing the relevant HLA.

The CDR3 totals 14 residues. V was trimmed by 5 bases and J by 6 bases, leaving 16 bases between them. Germline loops: CDR1 SGHAT, CDR2 FQDESV (reference sequence). Sequenced material: CD8+ T cells from PBMCs. The origin of this receptor is a human donor in good health (CMV status not recorded). Some clones in this sample may be carry-over from other donors' samples. The chain is built from TRBV11-1 and TRBJ1-1; a possible D gene is TRBD1 (5 bases). CDR3 sequence: CASSLTQGGAEAFF. The CDR3 nucleotides are TGTGCCAGCAGCCTCACTCAGGGTGGGGCTGAAGCTTTCTTT.